The clone carrying this T cell receptor (beta chain) came up many times. TCRdb re-called the RT-PCR reads through MiXCR, storing one row per CDR3 protein. The sample holds 650,000 to 800,000 distinct CDR3 sequences, 12% to 15% seen once. Germline assignment: CDR1 SGHRS and CDR2 YFSETQ. Trimming left V 2 bases short and J 4 bases short, with 13 bases between. This CDR3 has 15 amino acids. The TCR was taken from a female donor in good health, serving as a healthy control. The sample taken for sequencing was memory CD4+ T cells from blood. The J gene is TRBJ2-1, the V gene TRBV5-1, with a tentative D call TRBD2 (7 bases). The CDR3 DNA reads TGCGCCAGCAGCTTAGCGGGAAGGGGGTACAATGAGCAGTTCTTC. Encoded protein: CASSLAGRGYNEQFF.